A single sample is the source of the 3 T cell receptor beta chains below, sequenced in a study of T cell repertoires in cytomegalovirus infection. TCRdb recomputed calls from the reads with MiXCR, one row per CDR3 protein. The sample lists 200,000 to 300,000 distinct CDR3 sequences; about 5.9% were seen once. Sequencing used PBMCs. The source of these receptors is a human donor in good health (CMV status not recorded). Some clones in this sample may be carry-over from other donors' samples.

The CDR3 here is CASSLPEGTEAFF. DNA for the CDR3: TGCGCCAGCAGCTTGCCGGAGGGGACTGAAGCTTTCTTT. The chain combines TRBV5-1 with TRBJ1-1, with D possibly being TRBD1 (5 bases). Looked up from germline, CDR1 is SGHRS and CDR2 is YFSETQ. The CDR3 extends over 13 amino acids. V lost 1 base and J 5 bases, leaving 9 bases between the germline ends. Supplemented by reference TRBV5-1 and TRBJ1-1, the full variable domain reads KAGVTQTPRYLIKTRGQQVTLSCSPISGHRSVSWYQQTPGQGLQFLFEYFSETQRNKGNFPGRFSGRQFSNSRSEMNVSTLELGDSALYLCASSLPEGTEAFFGQGTRLTVV.

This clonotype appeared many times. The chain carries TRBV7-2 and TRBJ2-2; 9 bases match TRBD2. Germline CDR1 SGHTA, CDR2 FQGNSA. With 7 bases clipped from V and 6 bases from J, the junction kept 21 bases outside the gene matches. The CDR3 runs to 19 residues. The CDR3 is CASTRGWSGGRVTPGELFF. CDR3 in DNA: TGTGCCAGCACCAGGGGGTGGAGCGGGGGGCGAGTAACGCCCGGGGAGCTGTTTTTT.

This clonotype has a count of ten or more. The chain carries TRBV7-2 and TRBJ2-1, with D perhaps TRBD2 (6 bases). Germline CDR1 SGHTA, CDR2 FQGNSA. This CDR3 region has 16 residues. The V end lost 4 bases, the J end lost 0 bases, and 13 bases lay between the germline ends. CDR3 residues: CASSSPRGSSYNEQFF. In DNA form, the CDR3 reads TGTGCCAGCAGCTCCCCTCGGGGGAGCTCCTACAATGAGCAGTTCTTC.